A single sample gave rise to the 21 T cell receptor beta chains below, sequenced in a study of cytomegalovirus exposure and HLA in healthy donors. PCR involved 60 Vbeta and 13 Jbeta primers. Profiling relied on immunoSEQ multiplex PCR, and the TCRdb table lists in-frame clones only, not all of them. The table includes around 33,000 clones, roughly 90% detected once. Sequencing was carried out using PBMCs. Every receptor here comes from a woman aged 18-29 years in good health and CMV-seronegative.

The chain employs TRBV4-1 and TRBJ1-2; TRBD1 matches 8 bases. Per germline, CDR1 MGHRA and CDR2 YSYEKL. The CDR3 totals 18 residues. After removal of 0 bases from V and 5 bases from J, the junction contained 14 bases not matched to a gene. This CDR3 is CASSQEPLPGRGPYGYTF. The CDR3 coding sequence is TGCGCCAGCAGCCAAGAACCCCTCCCGGGCAGGGGGCCATATGGCTACACCTTC.

The chain couples TRBV5-1 to TRBJ2-1; a weak D match, TRBD2 (5 bases). The CDR3 is 13 amino acids. V gave up 0 bases and J gave up 8 bases, with 9 bases separating them. The germline CDR1 and CDR2 sequences are SGHRS and YFSETQ. Here the CDR3 reads CASSLGERDEQFF. The CDR3 coding sequence is TGCGCCAGCAGCTTGGGAGAGAGGGATGAGCAGTTCTTC.

This clone was seen just once. The rearrangement joins TRBV19 to TRBJ2-1; TRBD2 agrees at 7 bases. The junction had 10 bases not matched to a gene; V was cut back by 3 bases and J by 2 bases. CDR3 length: 17 residues. CDR1 LNHDA and CDR2 SQIVND come from the germline V gene (reference sequence). The CDR3 bases are TGTGCCAGTAGTATGGCCCGCGGGAGCGGGGCCTACAATGAGCAGTTCTTC. It yields the protein CASSMARGSGAYNEQFF.

The gene calls are TRBV13 and TRBJ2-7; 11 bases align to TRBD2. CDR1 is PRHDT, CDR2 FYEKMQ, per germline (reference sequence). The ends lost 3 bases at V and 4 bases at J; junction bases unmatched: 8. The CDR3 is 16 residues long. In nucleotides, the CDR3 is TGTGCCAGCAGCTTGGGACTAGCGGATGCCACGTACGAGCAGTACTTC. The encoded protein is CASSLGLADATYEQYF.

The chain carries TRBV30 and TRBJ1-5, with TRBD1 matching over 8 bases. This CDR3 has 14 residues. Germline values: CDR1 GTSNPN, CDR2 SVGIG (reference sequence). Trimming cost V 2 bases and J 2 bases; bases outside gene matches: 2. The CDR3 here is CAWSQGQGNQPQHF. CDR3 in DNA: TGTGCCTGGAGTCAGGGACAGGGCAATCAGCCCCAGCATTTT.

V and J are TRBV6-5 and TRBJ2-7, with D possibly matching TRBD1 (5 bases). The CDR3 sequence is 13 residues long. The V and J ends lost 7 bases and 6 bases respectively, with 16 bases between them. Germline V gives CDR1 MNHEY, CDR2 SVGAGI. The CDR3 is CASNRDSFGEQYF. CDR3 DNA: TGTGCCAGCAATAGAGACAGCTTTGGCGAGCAGTACTTC.

The rearrangement uses TRBV6-5 and TRBJ2-5, with 8 nucleotides matching TRBD1. J was trimmed by 1 base and V by 5 bases; bases with no gene match: 3. CDR1 is MNHEY and CDR2 is SVGAGI in the germline V gene. The CDR3 has 14 amino acids. The CDR3 region has the DNA TGTGCCAGCAGTGTCACAGGGGGCCAAGAGACCCAGTACTTC. Translation: CASSVTGGQETQYF.

The V gene is TRBV6-1, the J gene TRBJ2-7; TRBD2 agrees at 9 bases. Trimming cost V 1 base and J 4 bases; bases outside gene matches: 11. Germline CDR1 and CDR2: MNHNS and SASEGT. The CDR3 totals 17 residues. Written as DNA, the CDR3 is TGTGCCAGCAGTGAAGAGGGGTTTAGCGGGAGAGGGTACGAGCAGTACTTC. As protein: CASSEEGFSGRGYEQYF.

This chain connects TRBV30 to TRBJ1-1, with TRBD1 as a possible D gene (6 bases). The V end lost 0 bases, the J end lost 10 bases, and 15 bases lay between the germline ends. Germline V CDR1 and CDR2: GTSNPN, SVGIG (reference sequence). This CDR3 has 13 amino acids. The CDR3 protein is CAWSVAGASVAFF. CDR3 in DNA: TGTGCCTGGAGTGTTGCGGGGGCTTCAGTAGCTTTCTTT.

The V gene is TRBV7-8, the J gene TRBJ2-1; D not resolved. V shed 0 bases and J shed 10 bases, with 7 bases lying between them. The CDR3 runs to 12 residues. CDR1 is SGHVS and CDR2 is FQNEAQ in the germline V gene. CDR3 sequence (DNA): TGTGCCAGCAGCTTAGCTGCCAGGGAGCAGTTCTTC. The encoded protein is CASSLAAREQFF.

The chain joins TRBV27 to TRBJ2-3; tentative D call: TRBD1 (5 bases). This CDR3 has 14 residues. Germline CDR1 and CDR2: MNHEY and SMNVEV (reference sequence). V dropped 7 bases and J dropped 0 bases, with 11 bases sitting between them. CDR3 residues: CASTLQGSTDTQYF. The CDR3 nucleotides read TGTGCCAGCACCCTCCAGGGAAGCACAGATACGCAGTATTTT.

The chain recombines TRBV7-3 with TRBJ2-2, with D unclear. V was pared by 2 bases and J by 0 bases, with 10 bases between. The length of the CDR3 is 16 residues. Germline CDR1 SGHTA, CDR2 FQGTGA. The CDR3 DNA is TGTGCCAGCAGCTTAGGCGGTTCCTCGAACACCGGGGAGCTGTTTTTT. It yields the protein CASSLGGSSNTGELFF.

The chain employs TRBV19 and TRBJ1-5; possible D gene TRBD1, 5 bases. V lost 4 bases to trimming and J lost 6 bases, with 13 bases between them. Germline loops: CDR1 LNHDA, CDR2 SQIVND (reference sequence). The CDR3 contains 14 residues. CDR3 amino acids: CASSNGQGLQPQHF. CDR3 in DNA: TGTGCCAGTAGTAACGGGCAGGGCCTTCAGCCCCAGCATTTT.

The chain recombines TRBV27 with TRBJ1-5, with TRBD1 as a possible D gene (5 bases). Trimming cost V 6 bases and J 2 bases, with 14 bases left between them. This CDR3 contains 15 residues. The germline gives CDR1 MNHEY, CDR2 SMNVEV (reference sequence). CDR3 in DNA: TGTGCCAGCAGCAATGCAGGGTGGGGCAATCAGCCCCAGCATTTT. Translation: CASSNAGWGNQPQHF.

The rearrangement joins TRBV5-4 to TRBJ2-7; 15 nucleotides align to TRBD2. The CDR3 consists of 16 residues. The germline gives CDR1 SGHNT, CDR2 YYREEE (reference sequence). Trimming cost V 5 bases and J 2 bases; bases outside gene matches: 5. For the CDR3, the DNA is TGTGCCAGCAGAATTGGACTAGCGGGAGGGCCCTACGAGCAGTACTTC. This codes for CASRIGLAGGPYEQYF.

The chain carries TRBV11-2 and TRBJ1-1; no clear D gene. Germline V gene sequence: CDR1 SGHAT, CDR2 FQNNGV. This CDR3 has 15 amino acids. V lost 5 bases and J 11 bases, leaving 24 bases between the germline ends. CDR3 DNA: TGTGCCAGCAGCCATAATTTAGTGGAGAGGGTTGGCGCTTTCTTT. It codes for CASSHNLVERVGAFF.

The chain couples TRBV18 to TRBJ1-1, with 9 bases matching TRBD1. With V trimmed by 3 bases and J by 1 base, 3 bases remained unmatched. CDR1 KGHSH and CDR2 LQKENI come from the germline V gene. This CDR3 contains 15 residues. CDR3 coding DNA: TGTGCCAGCTCACCCAGACAGGGGGAGAACACTGAAGCTTTCTTT. Translated: CASSPRQGENTEAFF.

The chain joins TRBV19 to TRBJ2-5; 7 nucleotides line up with TRBD2. The J call may be incorrect, as the DNA end agrees better with TRBJ2-7. CDR1 is LNHDA, CDR2 SQIVND, per germline (reference sequence). This CDR3 has 16 residues. CDR3 sequence (DNA): TGTGCCAGTAGTAACCCCACGGGGGGTAGTTTGGGCGAGCAGTACTTC. It is translated as CASSNPTGGSLGEQYF.

About this clone: A junction end diverges from the germline sequence, so it may reflect a read error. V and J are TRBV7-9 and TRBJ2-7; 7 nucleotides align to TRBD2. The CDR3 has 15 residues. Germline-derived CDR1 and CDR2 are SEHNR and FQNEAQ (reference sequence). In DNA form, the CDR3 reads TGTTCCAGCAGTGGAGCGGGACTGGCGACCTACGAGCAGTACTTC. Translating it yields CSSSGAGLATYEQYF.

V is TRBV12-5 and J is TRBJ2-3; D possibly corresponds to TRBD2 (7 bases). The germline V gene has CDR1 LGHNT and CDR2 FRNRAP. Trimming pared 0 bases from V and 6 bases from J, leaving 22 bases between. The CDR3 contains 18 residues. In nucleotides, the CDR3 is TGTGCTAGTGGTTTGGTATTGTCTGGGTTTAAGGGGGGGGATACGCAGTATTTT. This codes for CASGLVLSGFKGGDTQYF.

Details on this clone: The same CDR3 also results from other DNA sequences found in this sample. The V and J genes are TRBV5-4 and TRBJ2-1; the D gene is possibly TRBD2 (6 bases). The V gene lost 4 bases and the J gene lost 6 bases, with 20 bases spanning the gap. The CDR3 sequence is 16 residues long. Germline-derived CDR1 and CDR2 are SGHNT and YYREEE (reference sequence). In DNA form, the CDR3 reads TGTGCCAGCAGCCTTGACTCGGGGGAATCGTTCAATGAGCAGTTCTTC. Translating it yields CASSLDSGESFNEQFF. Supplemented by reference TRBV5-4 and TRBJ2-1, the full variable domain reads ETGVTQSPTHLIKTRGQQVTLRCSSQSGHNTVSWYQQALGQGPQFIFQYYREEENGRGNFPPRFSGLQFPNYSSELNVNALELDDSALYLCASSLDSGESFNEQFFGPGTRLTVL.